This entry features one T cell receptor beta chain sequence. Which antigen it targets is not known. Base quality data are lacking; no much larger clone is found one base away. The germline V gene provides CDR1 LGHNA and CDR2 YSLEER. Cut back by 3 bases and 1 base, the V and J ends lie 9 bases apart. The CDR3 goes from the cysteine to the phenylalanine over 14 residues. The read is trimmed to its CDR3 DNA, 42 bases read in frame from base 1. The sample belongs to a study of blood T cell repertoires in COVID-19 (dated by TCRdb to 2018 to 2021). Background on the whole study: The collaborator samples originated in the United States, Italy and Spain and spanned the acute and convalescent phases of COVID-19. The material from the prospective study consisted of cDNA or gDNA derived from T cells, B-cell-depleted T cells, or PBMCs. Deeply sampled blood TCRbeta repertoires from subjects exposed to, actively infected with, or recovered from COVID-19 were included in the dataset. The repertoires were released in a freely available public database meant as a resource for research on the immune response to SARS-CoV-2. Samples were obtained from the ongoing ImmuneRACE study (first 160 participants) and from over a thousand subjects provided by 6 global collaborators. Nearly every sample came with metadata listing a de-identified subject ID, COVID-19 status, age in years and sex. Where available, HLA class I and class II types were obtained from metadata supplied by the sample provider rather than from assay-based typing. General findings and caveats noted by the study authors: Clinical and demographic metadata were provided uncurated, with the amount varying by source and participant.

TCRbeta CDR3 regions were amplified from genomic DNA by means of the immunoSEQ Assay, a bias-controlled multiplex PCR. The original pipeline was this. The number of nucleated cells in each sample was estimated by amplification of reference gene primers within the assay. To quantify the absolute abundance of each unique TCRbeta CDR3 rearrangement, sequence reads were collapsed and filtered. For each sample, productive Simpson clonality was calculated as the square root of Simpson's diversity index across productive rearrangements. TCRdb mirrors the immuneACCESS table, restricted to in-frame sequences. Some clones are absent from its copies; in checked studies, under half trace to an unresolved V gene, and the reason for the others is unknown. V and J calls and clone size are copied from that table; D and trimming were computed from the DNA. The sample table lists approximately 140,000 clones, about 91% of them with a count of one. In total, the top ten clones hold 25% to 30% of the sample.

Collaborating institutions collected whole blood in K2EDTA tubes following their own protocols. For TCRbeta analysis, collaborators shipped samples in one of three forms: frozen whole blood, isolated PBMCs, or DNA extracted from either of those sample types. The chain joins TRBV4-3 to TRBJ1-1, with the D gene too uncertain to name. Sequences were obtained from peripheral blood. The TCR sequence derives from a human donor in a cohort sampled during active COVID-19. Read as DNA, the sequence is TGCGCCAGCAGCCACACTGCAAAGAACACTGAAGCTTTCTTT. Translated, this is CASSHTAKNTEAFF.